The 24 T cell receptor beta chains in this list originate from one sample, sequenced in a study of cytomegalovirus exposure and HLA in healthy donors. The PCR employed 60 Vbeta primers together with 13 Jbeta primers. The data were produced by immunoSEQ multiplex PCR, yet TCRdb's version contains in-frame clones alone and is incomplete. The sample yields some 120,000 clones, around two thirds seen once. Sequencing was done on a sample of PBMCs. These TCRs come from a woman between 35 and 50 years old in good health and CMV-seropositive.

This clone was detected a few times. Written as DNA, the CDR3 is TGTGCCAGCAGTGAAGAACGGGATGACAGGGACTCGTACTTC. Translating it yields CASSEERDDRDSYF. The chain combines TRBV6-1 with TRBJ2-5; D is possibly TRBD1 (7 bases). There are 14 residues in the CDR3. Per the germline V gene, CDR1 is MNHNS and CDR2 is SASEGT. Trimming took 1 base from V and 13 from J, leaving 19 bases between them.

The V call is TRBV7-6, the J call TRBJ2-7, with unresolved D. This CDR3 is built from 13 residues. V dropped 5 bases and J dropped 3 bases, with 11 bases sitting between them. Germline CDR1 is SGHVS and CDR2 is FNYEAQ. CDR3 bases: TGTGCCAGCAGCGGTACGACAAGCTACGAGCAGTACTTC. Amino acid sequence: CASSGTTSYEQYF.

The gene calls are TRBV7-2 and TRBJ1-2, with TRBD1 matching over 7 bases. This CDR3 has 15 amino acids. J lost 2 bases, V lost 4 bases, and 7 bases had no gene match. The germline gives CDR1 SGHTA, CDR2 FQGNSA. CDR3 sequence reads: CASSSRGAVNYGYTF. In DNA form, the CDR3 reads TGTGCCAGCAGCTCCAGGGGGGCAGTAAACTATGGCTACACCTTC.

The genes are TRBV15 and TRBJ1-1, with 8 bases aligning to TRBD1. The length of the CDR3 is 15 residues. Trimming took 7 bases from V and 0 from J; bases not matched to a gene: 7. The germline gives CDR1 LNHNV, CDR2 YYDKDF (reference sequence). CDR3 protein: CATKRQGRVNTEAFF. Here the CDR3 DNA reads TGTGCCACCAAGAGACAGGGGCGTGTGAACACTGAAGCTTTCTTT.

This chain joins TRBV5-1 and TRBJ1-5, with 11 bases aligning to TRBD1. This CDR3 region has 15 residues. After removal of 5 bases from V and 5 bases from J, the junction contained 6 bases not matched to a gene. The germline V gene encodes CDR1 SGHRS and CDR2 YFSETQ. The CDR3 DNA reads TGCGCCAGCAGGCCCGGGACAGGGGGTCATCAGCCCCAGCATTTT. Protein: CASRPGTGGHQPQHF. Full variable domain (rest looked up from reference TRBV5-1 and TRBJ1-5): KAGVTQTPRYLIKTRGQQVTLSCSPISGHRSVSWYQQTPGQGLQFLFEYFSETQRNKGNFPGRFSGRQFSNSRSEMNVSTLELGDSALYLCASRPGTGGHQPQHFGDGTRLSIL.

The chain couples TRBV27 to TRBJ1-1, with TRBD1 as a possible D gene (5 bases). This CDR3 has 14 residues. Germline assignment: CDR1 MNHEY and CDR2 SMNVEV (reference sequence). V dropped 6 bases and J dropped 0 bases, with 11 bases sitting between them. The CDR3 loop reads CASSLDSLNTEAFF. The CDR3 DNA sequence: TGTGCCAGCAGCCTTGACAGCTTGAACACTGAAGCTTTCTTT.

CDR3 in amino acids: CASSFGGQGETEAFF. In DNA form, the CDR3 reads TGTGCCAGCAGCTTTGGTGGGCAGGGGGAGACTGAAGCTTTCTTT. The chain combines TRBV11-1 with TRBJ1-1; TRBD1 agrees at 7 bases. The junction had 9 bases not matched to a gene; V was cut back by 3 bases and J by 5 bases. The germline CDR1 and CDR2 sequences are SGHAT and FQDESV (reference sequence). The CDR3 loop spans 15 amino acids. The full variable domain, its missing parts supplied by reference TRBV11-1 and TRBJ1-1, is EAEVAQSPRYKITEKSQAVAFWCDPISGHATLYWYRQILGQGPELLVQFQDESVVDDSQLPKDRFSAERLKGVDSTLKIQPAELGDSAMYLCASSFGGQGETEAFFGQGTRLTVV.

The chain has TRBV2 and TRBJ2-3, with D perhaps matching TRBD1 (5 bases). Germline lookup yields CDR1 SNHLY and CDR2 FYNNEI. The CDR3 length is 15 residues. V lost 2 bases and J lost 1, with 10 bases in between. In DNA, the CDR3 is TGTGCCAGCAGTGAAATCTTAGGGGGCACAGATACGCAGTATTTT. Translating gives CASSEILGGTDTQYF.

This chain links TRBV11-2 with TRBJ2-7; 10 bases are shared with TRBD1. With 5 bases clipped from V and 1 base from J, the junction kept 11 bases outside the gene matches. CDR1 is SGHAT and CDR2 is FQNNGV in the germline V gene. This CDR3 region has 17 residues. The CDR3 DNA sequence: TGTGCCAGCAGCCCTAATATCGGGACAGGGGATTCCTACGAGCAGTACTTC. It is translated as CASSPNIGTGDSYEQYF. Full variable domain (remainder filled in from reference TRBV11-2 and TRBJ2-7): EAGVAQSPRYKIIEKRQSVAFWCNPISGHATLYWYQQILGQGPKLLIQFQNNGVVDDSQLPKDRFSAERLKGVDSTLKIQPAKLEDSAVYLCASSPNIGTGDSYEQYFGPGTRLTVT.

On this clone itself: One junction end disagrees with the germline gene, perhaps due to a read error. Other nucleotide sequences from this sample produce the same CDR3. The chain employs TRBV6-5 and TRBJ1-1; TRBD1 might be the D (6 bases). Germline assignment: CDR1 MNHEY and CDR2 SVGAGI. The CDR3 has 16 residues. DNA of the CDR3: TGTGCCAGCAGTTACTACATCGGACAGAGAAAGACTGAAGCCTTCTTT. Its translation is CASSYYIGQRKTEAFF.

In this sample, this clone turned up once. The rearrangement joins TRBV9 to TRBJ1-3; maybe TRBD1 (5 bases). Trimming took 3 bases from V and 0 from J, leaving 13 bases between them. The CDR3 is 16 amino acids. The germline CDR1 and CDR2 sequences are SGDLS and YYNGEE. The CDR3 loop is CASSGEVGGSGNTIYF. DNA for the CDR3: TGTGCCAGCAGCGGAGAGGTCGGGGGCTCTGGAAACACCATATATTTT.

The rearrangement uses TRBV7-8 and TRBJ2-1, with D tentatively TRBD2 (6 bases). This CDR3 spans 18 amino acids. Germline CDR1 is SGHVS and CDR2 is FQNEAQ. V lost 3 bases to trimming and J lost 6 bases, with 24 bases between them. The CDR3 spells CASSLGSLLEGVGNEQFF. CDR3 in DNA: TGTGCCAGCAGCTTGGGGTCCCTTTTGGAGGGAGTCGGCAATGAGCAGTTCTTC. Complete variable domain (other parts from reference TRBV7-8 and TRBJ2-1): GAGVSQSPRYKVAKRGQDVALRCDPISGHVSLFWYQQALGQGPEFLTYFQNEAQLDKSGLPSDRFFAERPEGSVSTLKIQRTQQEDSAVYLCASSLGSLLEGVGNEQFFGPGTRLTVL.

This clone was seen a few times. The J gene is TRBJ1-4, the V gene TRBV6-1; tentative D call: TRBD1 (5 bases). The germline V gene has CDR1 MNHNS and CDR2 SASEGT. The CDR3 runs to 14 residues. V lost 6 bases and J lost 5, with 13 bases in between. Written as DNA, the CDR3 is TGTGCCAGCAGGGTAGACAGCGCGAATGAAAAACTGTTTTTT. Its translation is CASRVDSANEKLFF.

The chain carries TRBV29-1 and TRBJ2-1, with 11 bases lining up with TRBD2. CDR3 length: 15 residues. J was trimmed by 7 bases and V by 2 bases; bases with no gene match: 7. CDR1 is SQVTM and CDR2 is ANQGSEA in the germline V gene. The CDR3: CSVETQTSGTNEQFF. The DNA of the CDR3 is TGCAGCGTTGAAACTCAGACTAGCGGGACTAATGAGCAGTTCTTC.

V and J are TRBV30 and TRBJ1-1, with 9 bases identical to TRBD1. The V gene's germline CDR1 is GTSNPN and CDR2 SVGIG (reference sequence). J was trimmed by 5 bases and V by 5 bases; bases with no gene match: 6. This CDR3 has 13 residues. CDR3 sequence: CAWLGQGITEAFF. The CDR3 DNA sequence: TGTGCCTGGTTAGGACAGGGGATTACTGAAGCTTTCTTT.

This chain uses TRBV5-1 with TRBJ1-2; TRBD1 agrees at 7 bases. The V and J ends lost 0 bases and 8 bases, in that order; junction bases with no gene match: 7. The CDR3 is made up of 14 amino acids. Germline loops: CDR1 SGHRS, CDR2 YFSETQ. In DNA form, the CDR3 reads TGCGCCAGCAGCTTGGCCGAGGGACAGATAGGCTACACCTTC. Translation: CASSLAEGQIGYTF.

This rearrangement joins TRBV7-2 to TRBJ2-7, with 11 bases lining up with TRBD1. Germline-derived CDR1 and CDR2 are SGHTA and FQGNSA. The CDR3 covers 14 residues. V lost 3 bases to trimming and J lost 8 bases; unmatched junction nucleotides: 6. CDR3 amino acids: CASSLGDRGGKQYF. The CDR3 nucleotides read TGTGCCAGCAGCTTGGGGGACAGGGGGGGCAAGCAGTACTTC.

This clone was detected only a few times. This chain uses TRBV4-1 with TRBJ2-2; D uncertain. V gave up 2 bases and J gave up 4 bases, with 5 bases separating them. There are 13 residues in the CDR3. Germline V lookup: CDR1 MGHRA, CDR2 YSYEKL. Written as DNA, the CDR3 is TGCGCCAGCAGCCAAAGCGTCACCGGGGAGCTGTTTTTT. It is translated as CASSQSVTGELFF.

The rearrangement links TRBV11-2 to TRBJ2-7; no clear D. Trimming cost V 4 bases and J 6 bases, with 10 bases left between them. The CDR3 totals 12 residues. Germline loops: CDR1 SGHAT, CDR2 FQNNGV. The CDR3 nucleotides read TGTGCCAGCAGCTCCCCCCGTCTCGAGCAGTACTTC. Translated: CASSSPRLEQYF.

CDR3 sequence reads: CASSQDRAVYGLGSNQPQHF. DNA for the CDR3: TGTGCCAGCTCACAGGACAGGGCTGTATACGGGTTGGGGAGCAATCAGCCCCAGCATTTT. The rearrangement uses TRBV18 and TRBJ1-5; the match to TRBD1 covers 8 bases. Germline CDR1 and CDR2: KGHSH and LQKENI. There are 20 residues in the CDR3. V lost 4 bases and J lost 1; bases outside the gene matches: 18.

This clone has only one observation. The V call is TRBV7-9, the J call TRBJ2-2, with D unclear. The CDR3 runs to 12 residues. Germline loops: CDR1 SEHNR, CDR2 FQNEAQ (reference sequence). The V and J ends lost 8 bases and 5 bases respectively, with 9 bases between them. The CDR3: CASLGETGELFF. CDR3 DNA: TGTGCCAGCCTCGGAGAGACCGGGGAGCTGTTTTTT.

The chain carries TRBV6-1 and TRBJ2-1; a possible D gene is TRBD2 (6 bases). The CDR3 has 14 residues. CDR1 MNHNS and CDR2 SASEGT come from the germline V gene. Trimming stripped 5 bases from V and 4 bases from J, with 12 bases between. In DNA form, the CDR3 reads TGTGCCAGCAGTTTGGCGGGAAGTTACAATGAGCAGTTCTTC. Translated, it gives CASSLAGSYNEQFF.

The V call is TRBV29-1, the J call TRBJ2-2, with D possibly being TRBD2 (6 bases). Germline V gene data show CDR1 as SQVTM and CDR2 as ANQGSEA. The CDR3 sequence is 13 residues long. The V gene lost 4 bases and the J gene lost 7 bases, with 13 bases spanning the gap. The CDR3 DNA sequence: TGCAGCGTTGCGCTAGCGAGCAACGGGGAGCTGTTTTTT. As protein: CSVALASNGELFF.

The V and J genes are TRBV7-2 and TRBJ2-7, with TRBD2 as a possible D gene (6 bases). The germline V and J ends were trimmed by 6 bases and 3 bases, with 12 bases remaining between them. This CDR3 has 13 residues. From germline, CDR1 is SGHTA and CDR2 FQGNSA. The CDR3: CASSWTNNYEQYF. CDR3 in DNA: TGTGCCAGCAGTTGGACTAATAACTACGAGCAGTACTTC.